This entry describes one T cell receptor (beta chain). The antigen is unknown. The PCR employed 60 Vbeta primers together with 13 Jbeta primers. This table comes from immunoSEQ multiplex PCR, and its TCRdb copy is limited to in-frame clones, with some not included. Of under 75,000 clones in the sample, just over 85% were seen once. The data are from a study of cytomegalovirus exposure and HLA in healthy donors. Study-wide background: Tens of millions of unique TCR sequences came from HLA-typed donors in an early release. The study's findings and limits: Reports indicated that the classifier achieved high specificity and sensitivity in diagnosing cytomegalovirus status. In vitro confirmation showed three CMV-associated chains to be CMV antigen specific. A link between a missense DCLRE1C variant and TCR beta V- and J-gene trimming emerged from a later analysis.

The CDR3 loop spans 17 amino acids. Per germline, CDR1 MDHEN and CDR2 SYDVKM. Unmatched junction bases numbered 14, after V lost 2 bases and J lost 6 bases. Sequencing input: PBMCs. The receptor's source is a woman aged 25 to 39 in good health and CMV-seronegative. The rearrangement links TRBV28 to TRBJ1-2; 8 bases align to TRBD1. The CDR3 here is CASSLLTSSQGADGYTF. DNA for the CDR3: TGTGCCAGCAGTTTACTCACTTCATCTCAGGGGGCAGATGGCTACACCTTC.